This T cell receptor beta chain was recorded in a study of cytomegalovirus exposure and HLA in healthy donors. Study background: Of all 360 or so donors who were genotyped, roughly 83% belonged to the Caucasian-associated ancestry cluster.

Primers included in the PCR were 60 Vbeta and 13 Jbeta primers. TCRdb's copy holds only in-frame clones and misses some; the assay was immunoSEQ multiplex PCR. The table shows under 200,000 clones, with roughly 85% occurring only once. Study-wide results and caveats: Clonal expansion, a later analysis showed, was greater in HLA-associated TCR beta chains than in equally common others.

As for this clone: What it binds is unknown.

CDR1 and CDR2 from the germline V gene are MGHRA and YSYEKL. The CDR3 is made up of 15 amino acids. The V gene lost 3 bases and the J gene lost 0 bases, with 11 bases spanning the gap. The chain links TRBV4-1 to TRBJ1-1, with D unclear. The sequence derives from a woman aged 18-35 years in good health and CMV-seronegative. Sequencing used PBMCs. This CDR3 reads CASSQGGFMNTEAFF. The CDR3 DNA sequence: TGCGCCAGCAGCCAGGGAGGGTTCATGAACACTGAAGCTTTCTTT.